This TCR beta chain was retrieved from a study of T cells in Graves' hyperthyroidism and ophthalmopathy. Amplified TCR beta CDR3 regions derived from RNA transcripts. TCR CDR3 underwent first-round RT-PCR with the HTBI primer set. TCRdb re-derived calls from the multiplex PCR reads in MiXCR, one entry per CDR3 protein. This sample has more than 300,000 distinct CDR3 sequences, with 14% found just once. CDR1 is SGHTA, CDR2 FQGNSA, per germline. Trimming removed 5 bases from V and 5 bases from J, with 9 bases in between. This CDR3 has 12 amino acids. This clonotype was counted between two and nine times.

Material for sequencing was blood. This receptor was identified in a woman aged 25 to 45 with Graves' ophthalmopathy. This rearrangement joins TRBV7-2 to TRBJ1-1; D is unclear. The CDR3 DNA reads as TGTGCCAGCAGCCGACACGAAACTGAAGCTTTCTTT. Protein sequence: CASSRHETEAFF.